A single sample gave rise to the 8 T cell receptor beta chains below, sequenced in a study of blood T cell dynamics during melanoma immunotherapy. Clones were read by immunoSEQ multiplex PCR, and TCRdb kept only the in-frame ones, dropping some. The table has around 5,000 clones, 65% to 85% seen once. Time point meaning: week 3, after first cycle of checkpoint inhibitor. Sample: blood, taken from a patient treated with checkpoint blockade. The origin of the receptors is a human donor with melanoma.

V gene TRBV28 combines with J gene TRBJ1-5; D is ambiguous. Germline assignment: CDR1 MDHEN and CDR2 SYDVKM. V lost 7 bases to trimming and J lost 2 bases, with 15 bases between them. The CDR3 has 15 residues. Written as DNA, the CDR3 is TGTGCCAGCACCCTATCGCTCGGGGGCAATCAGCCCCAGCATTTT. This gives the protein CASTLSLGGNQPQHF.

This clone was seen a single time. The chain carries TRBV7-2 and TRBJ2-7; 10 bases match TRBD2. V gave up 6 bases and J gave up 2 bases; unmatched junction bases: 13. The CDR3 totals 17 residues. Germline V lookup: CDR1 SGHTA, CDR2 FQGNSA. The CDR3 reads CASSPPVGLADPYEQYF. The CDR3 bases are TGTGCCAGCAGTCCTCCCGTCGGACTAGCGGACCCCTACGAGCAGTACTTC. Supplemented by reference TRBV7-2 and TRBJ2-7, the full variable domain reads GAGVSQSPSNKVTEKGKDVELRCDPISGHTALYWYRQSLGQGLEFLIYFQGNSAPDKSGLPSDRFSAERTGGSVSTLTIQRTQQEDSAVYLCASSPPVGLADPYEQYFGPGTRLTVT.

CDR3 DNA: TGTGCCAGCAGACAGGCCCCGCCGGAGCCCCAGCATTTT. It specifies CASRQAPPEPQHF. This chain links TRBV6-1 with TRBJ1-5; a possible D gene is TRBD1 (5 bases). Germline CDR1 reads MNHNS; CDR2 reads SASEGT. There are 13 residues in the CDR3. The V gene lost 6 bases and the J gene lost 8 bases, with 14 bases spanning the gap.

V usage is TRBV5-1 and J usage is TRBJ1-1; D may be TRBD1 (6 bases). V was pared by 2 bases and J by 2 bases, with 10 bases between. The CDR3 spans 14 residues. CDR1 is SGHRS and CDR2 is YFSETQ in the germline V gene. CDR3: CASSLQGFNTEAFF. DNA for the CDR3: TGCGCCAGCAGCTTACAGGGCTTTAACACTGAAGCTTTCTTT.

The CDR3 loop is CASSVGGGSNEKLFF. CDR3 bases: TGTGCCAGCAGCGTAGGCGGGGGGTCTAATGAAAAACTGTTTTTT. This sequence joins TRBV9 and TRBJ1-4; maybe TRBD1 (5 bases). The CDR3 covers 15 residues. Per the germline V gene, CDR1 is SGDLS and CDR2 is YYNGEE. Trimming cost V 0 bases and J 3 bases, with 9 bases left between them.

The rearrangement links TRBV2 to TRBJ1-5, with D unclear. Between the trimmed V and J ends, which lost 3 bases and 4 bases, there was a span of 7 bases. Germline-derived CDR1 and CDR2 are SNHLY and FYNNEI. The CDR3 length is 13 residues. CDR3 region: CASSEQPNQPQHF. In nucleotides, the CDR3 is TGTGCCAGCAGTGAGCAGCCGAATCAGCCCCAGCATTTT. The full variable domain, with the rest looked up from reference TRBV2 and TRBJ1-5, is EPEVTQTPSHQVTQMGQEVILRCVPISNHLYFYWYRQILGQKVEFLVSFYNNEISEKSEIFDDQFSVERPDGSNFTLKIRSTKLEDSAMYFCASSEQPNQPQHFGDGTRLSIL.

The rearrangement uses TRBV9 and TRBJ1-6; weak D call: TRBD1 (6 bases). This CDR3 region has 16 residues. V gave up 2 bases and J gave up 7 bases, with 16 bases separating them. Looked up from germline, CDR1 is SGDLS and CDR2 is YYNGEE. CDR3 amino acids: CASSVDPGGQNSPLHF. CDR3 sequence (DNA): TGTGCCAGCAGCGTCGACCCCGGGGGGCAGAATTCACCCCTCCACTTT.

The gene calls are TRBV13 and TRBJ1-5; TRBD1 agrees at 9 bases. Unmatched junction bases numbered 10, after V lost 5 bases and J lost 8 bases. This CDR3 has 15 residues. Germline lookup yields CDR1 PRHDT and CDR2 FYEKMQ (reference sequence). The CDR3 sequence is CASSPRGQGGEPQHF. The CDR3 bases are TGTGCCAGCAGCCCCCGGGGACAGGGAGGGGAGCCCCAGCATTTT.